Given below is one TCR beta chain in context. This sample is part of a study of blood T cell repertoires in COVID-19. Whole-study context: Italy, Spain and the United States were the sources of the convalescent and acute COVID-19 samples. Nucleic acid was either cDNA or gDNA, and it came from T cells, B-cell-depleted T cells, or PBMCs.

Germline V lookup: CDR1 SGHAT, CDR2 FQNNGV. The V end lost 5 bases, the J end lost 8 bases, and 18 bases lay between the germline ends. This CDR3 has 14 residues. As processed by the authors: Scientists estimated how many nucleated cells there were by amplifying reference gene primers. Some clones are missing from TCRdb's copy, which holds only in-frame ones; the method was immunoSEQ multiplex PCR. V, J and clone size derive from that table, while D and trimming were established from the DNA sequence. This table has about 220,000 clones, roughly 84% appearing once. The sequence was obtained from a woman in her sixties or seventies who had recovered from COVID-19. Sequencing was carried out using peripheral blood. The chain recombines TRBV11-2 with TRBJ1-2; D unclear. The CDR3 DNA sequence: TGTGCCAGCAGCCCCCGGCTCGGGTCGATGGGCTACACCTTC. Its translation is CASSPRLGSMGYTF.